These T cell receptor beta chains were read from a single sample in a study of T cell responses to AZD1222 COVID-19 vaccine. Data came from immunoSEQ multiplex PCR; TCRdb stores just in-frame clones and leaves some out. The sample has 130,000 to 150,000 clones, around nine tenths seen once. This specimen consisted of peripheral blood, obtained on day 0 of AZD1222 vaccination. Every receptor here comes from an adult in good health. CDR3s leave out the opening cysteine and the closing phenylalanine or tryptophan. A row's size may be missing; if present it is once, few, many or a size class.

V gene	J gene	clone size	CDR3 protein
TRBV28	TRBJ2-1	.	ASSPWPASGKGYEQF
TRBV7-3	TRBJ2-1	.	ASSPTGAAYNEQF
TRBV7-2	TRBJ2-7	.	ASSLTLSGSSEQY
TRBV3-1/TRBV3-2	TRBJ1-3	.	ASSPLGTGSDTIY
TRBV20-1	TRBJ2-1	.	SASWASGTLYNEQF
TRBV5-6	TRBJ2-1	once	ASSLGQGINEQF
TRBV19	TRBJ1-5	.	ASSPGGSAGNQPQH
TRBV4-2	TRBJ1-4	.	ASSQDRTAEKLF
TRBV10-3	TRBJ1-1	once	AISEGRGFTAF
TRBV5-1	TRBJ1-2	.	ASSLGTGGFEGYT
TRBV5-1	TRBJ1-4	.	ASTAGRTEVEKLF
TRBV11-2	TRBJ2-1	.	ASSFDRDYNEQF
TRBV6-1	TRBJ2-2	.	ASSERDRRSGELF
TRBV6-4	TRBJ2-1	few	ASSFRDRGLGNEQF
TRBV11-3	TRBJ2-3	.	ASSLGRQDTDTQY
TRBV3-1/TRBV3-2	TRBJ1-2	.	ASSQIQGHGYA